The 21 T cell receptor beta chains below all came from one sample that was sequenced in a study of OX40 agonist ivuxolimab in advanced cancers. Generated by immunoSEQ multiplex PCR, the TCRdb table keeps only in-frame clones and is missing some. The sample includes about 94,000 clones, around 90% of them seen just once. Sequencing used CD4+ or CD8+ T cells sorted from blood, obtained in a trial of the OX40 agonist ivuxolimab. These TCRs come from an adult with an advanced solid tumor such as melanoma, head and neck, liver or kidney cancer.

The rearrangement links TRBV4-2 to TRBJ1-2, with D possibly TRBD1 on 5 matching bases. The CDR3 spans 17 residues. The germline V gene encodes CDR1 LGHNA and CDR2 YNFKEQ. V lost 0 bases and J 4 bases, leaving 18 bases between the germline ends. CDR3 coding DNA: TGTGCCAGCAGCCAAGACCTCCTAGGGGCCTCCGGCTATGGCTACACCTTC. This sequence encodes CASSQDLLGASGYGYTF.

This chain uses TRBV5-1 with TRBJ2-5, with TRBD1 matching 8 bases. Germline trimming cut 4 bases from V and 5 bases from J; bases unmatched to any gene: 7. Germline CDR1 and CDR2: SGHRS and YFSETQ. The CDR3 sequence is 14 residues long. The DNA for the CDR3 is TGCGCCAGCAGCCCGGGACAGGCGGACGAGACCCAGTACTTC. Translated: CASSPGQADETQYF.

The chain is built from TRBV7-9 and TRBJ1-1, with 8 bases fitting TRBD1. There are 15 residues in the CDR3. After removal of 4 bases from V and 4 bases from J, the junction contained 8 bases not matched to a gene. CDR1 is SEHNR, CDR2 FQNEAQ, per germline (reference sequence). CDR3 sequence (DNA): TGTGCCAGCAGCTCCCATGGGACAGGCGGCACTGAAGCTTTCTTT. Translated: CASSSHGTGGTEAFF.

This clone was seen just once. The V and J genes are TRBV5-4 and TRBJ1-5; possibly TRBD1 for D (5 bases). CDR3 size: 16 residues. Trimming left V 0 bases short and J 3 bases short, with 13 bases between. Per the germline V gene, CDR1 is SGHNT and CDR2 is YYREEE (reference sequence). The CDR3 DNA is TGTGCCAGCAGCTTGGATGGGGGACGGAACAATCAGCCCCAGCATTTT. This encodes CASSLDGGRNNQPQHF.

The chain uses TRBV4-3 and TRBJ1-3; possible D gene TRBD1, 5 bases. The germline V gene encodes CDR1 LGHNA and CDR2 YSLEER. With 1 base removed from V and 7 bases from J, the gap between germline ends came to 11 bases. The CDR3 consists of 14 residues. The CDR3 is CASSQVARANTIYF. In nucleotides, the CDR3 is TGCGCCAGCAGCCAAGTGGCCAGGGCTAACACCATATATTTT.

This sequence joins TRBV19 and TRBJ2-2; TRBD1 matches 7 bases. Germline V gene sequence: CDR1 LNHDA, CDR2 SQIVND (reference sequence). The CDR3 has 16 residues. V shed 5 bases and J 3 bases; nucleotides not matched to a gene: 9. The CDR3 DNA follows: TGTGCCAGTAGTGACTGGACAGGACGCCACACCGGGGAGCTGTTTTTT. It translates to CASSDWTGRHTGELFF.

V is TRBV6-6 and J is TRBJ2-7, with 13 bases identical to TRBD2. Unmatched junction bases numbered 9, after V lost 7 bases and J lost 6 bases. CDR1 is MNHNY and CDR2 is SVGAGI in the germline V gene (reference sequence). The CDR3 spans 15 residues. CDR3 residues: CASKPTSGRLSEQYF. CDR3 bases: TGTGCCAGCAAGCCGACTAGCGGGAGGTTAAGCGAGCAGTACTTC.

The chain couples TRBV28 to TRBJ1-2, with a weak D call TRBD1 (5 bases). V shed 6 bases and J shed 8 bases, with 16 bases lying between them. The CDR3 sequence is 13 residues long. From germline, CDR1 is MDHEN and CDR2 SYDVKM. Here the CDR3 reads CASRAEGQRGYTF. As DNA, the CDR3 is TGTGCCAGCAGGGCCGAAGGACAAAGGGGCTACACCTTC.

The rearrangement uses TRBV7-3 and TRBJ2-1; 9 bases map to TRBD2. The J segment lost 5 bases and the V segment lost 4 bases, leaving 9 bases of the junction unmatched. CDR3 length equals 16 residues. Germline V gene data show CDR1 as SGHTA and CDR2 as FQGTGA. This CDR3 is CASSSSSGSRDNEQFF. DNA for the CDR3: TGTGCCAGCAGCTCCAGTAGCGGGAGTAGGGACAATGAGCAGTTCTTC.

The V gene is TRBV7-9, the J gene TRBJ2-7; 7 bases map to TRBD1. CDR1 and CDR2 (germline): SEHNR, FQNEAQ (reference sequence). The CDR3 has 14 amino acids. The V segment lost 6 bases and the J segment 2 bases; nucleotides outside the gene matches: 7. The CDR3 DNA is TGTGCCAGCAGGCCCGGGACAGAGACCTACGAGCAGTACTTC. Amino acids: CASRPGTETYEQYF.

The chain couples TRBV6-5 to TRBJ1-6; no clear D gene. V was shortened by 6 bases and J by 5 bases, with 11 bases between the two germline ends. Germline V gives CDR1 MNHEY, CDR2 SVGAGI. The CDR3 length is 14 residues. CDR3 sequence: CASRDWLDNSPLHF. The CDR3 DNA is TGTGCCAGCAGGGACTGGTTAGATAATTCACCCCTCCACTTT.

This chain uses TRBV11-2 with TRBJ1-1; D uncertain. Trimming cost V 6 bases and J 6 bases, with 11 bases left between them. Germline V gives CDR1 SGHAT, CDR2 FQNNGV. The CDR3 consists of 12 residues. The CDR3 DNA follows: TGTGCCAGCAGGAATGTAGCGTCTGAAGCTTTCTTT. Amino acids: CASRNVASEAFF. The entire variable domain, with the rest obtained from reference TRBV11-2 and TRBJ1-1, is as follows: EAGVAQSPRYKIIEKRQSVAFWCNPISGHATLYWYQQILGQGPKLLIQFQNNGVVDDSQLPKDRFSAERLKGVDSTLKIQPAKLEDSAVYLCASRNVASEAFFGQGTRLTVV.

The CDR3 DNA reads TGTGCCAGCCGGGACATCTCCTCTGGAAACACCATATATTTT. Encoded protein: CASRDISSGNTIYF. The gene calls are TRBV19 and TRBJ1-3; D might be TRBD1 (6 bases). The CDR3 is 14 amino acids. Germline lookup yields CDR1 LNHDA and CDR2 SQIVND (reference sequence). The V end lost 9 bases, the J end lost 0 bases, and 12 bases lay between the germline ends.

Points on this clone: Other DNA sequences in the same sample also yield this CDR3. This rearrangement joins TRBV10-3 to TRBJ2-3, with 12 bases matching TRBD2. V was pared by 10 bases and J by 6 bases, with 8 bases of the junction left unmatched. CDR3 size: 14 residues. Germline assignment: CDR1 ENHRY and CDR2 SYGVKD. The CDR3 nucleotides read TGTGCCACACGACTAGCGGGAGAGGTGGATACGCAGTATTTT. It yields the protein CATRLAGEVDTQYF.

CDR3 protein: CASSFRGDPDTQYF. The CDR3 nucleotides are TGTGCCAGCAGCTTCAGGGGGGATCCAGATACGCAGTATTTT. The rearrangement links TRBV9 to TRBJ2-3; the D gene is possibly TRBD1 (7 bases). Germline V gene data show CDR1 as SGDLS and CDR2 as YYNGEE. The CDR3 runs to 14 residues. Trimming shortened V by 4 bases and J by 4 bases, and 13 bases separated the two germline ends.

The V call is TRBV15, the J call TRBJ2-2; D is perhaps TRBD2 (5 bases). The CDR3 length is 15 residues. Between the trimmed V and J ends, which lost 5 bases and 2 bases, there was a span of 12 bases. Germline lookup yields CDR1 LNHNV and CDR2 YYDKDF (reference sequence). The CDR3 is CATSLGERNTGELFF. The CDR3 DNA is TGTGCCACCAGCCTTGGGGAGAGAAACACCGGGGAGCTGTTTTTT. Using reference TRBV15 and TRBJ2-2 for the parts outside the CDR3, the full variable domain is DAMVIQNPRYQVTQFGKPVTLSCSQTLNHNVMYWYQQKSSQAPKLLFHYYDKDFNNEADTPDNFQSRRPNTSFCFLDIRSPGLGDTAMYLCATSLGERNTGELFFGEGSRLTVL.

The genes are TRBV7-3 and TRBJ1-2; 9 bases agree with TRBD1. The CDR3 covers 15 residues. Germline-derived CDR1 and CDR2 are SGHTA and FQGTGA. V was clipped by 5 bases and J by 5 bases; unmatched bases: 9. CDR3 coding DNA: TGTGCCAGCAGCCCATGGGCCGGGACAGGGTATGGCTACACCTTC. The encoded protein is CASSPWAGTGYGYTF.

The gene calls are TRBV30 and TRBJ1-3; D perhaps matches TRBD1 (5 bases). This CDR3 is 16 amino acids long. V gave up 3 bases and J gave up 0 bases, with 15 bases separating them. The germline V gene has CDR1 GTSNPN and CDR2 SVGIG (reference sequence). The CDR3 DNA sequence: TGTGCCTGGAGGGGGGGACTTCTAAACTCTGGAAACACCATATATTTT. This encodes CAWRGGLLNSGNTIYF.

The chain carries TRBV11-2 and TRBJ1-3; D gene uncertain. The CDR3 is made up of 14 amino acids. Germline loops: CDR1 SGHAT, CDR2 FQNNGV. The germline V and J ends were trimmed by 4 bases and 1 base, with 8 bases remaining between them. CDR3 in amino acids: CASSSPKSGNTIYF. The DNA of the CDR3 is TGTGCCAGCAGCTCCCCCAAATCTGGAAACACCATATATTTT.

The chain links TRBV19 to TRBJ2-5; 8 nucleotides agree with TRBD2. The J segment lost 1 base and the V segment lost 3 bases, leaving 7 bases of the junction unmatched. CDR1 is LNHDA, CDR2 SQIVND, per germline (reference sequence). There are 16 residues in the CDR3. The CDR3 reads CASSIAFSGAQETQYF. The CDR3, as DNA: TGTGCCAGTAGTATCGCCTTTAGCGGGGCCCAAGAGACCCAGTACTTC.

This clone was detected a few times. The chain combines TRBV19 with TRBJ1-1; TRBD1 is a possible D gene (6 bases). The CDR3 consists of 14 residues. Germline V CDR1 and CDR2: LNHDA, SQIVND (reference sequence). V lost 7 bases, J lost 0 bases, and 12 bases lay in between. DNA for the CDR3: TGTGCCAGTATTATGCAGGGGATGAACACTGAAGCTTTCTTT. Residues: CASIMQGMNTEAFF.